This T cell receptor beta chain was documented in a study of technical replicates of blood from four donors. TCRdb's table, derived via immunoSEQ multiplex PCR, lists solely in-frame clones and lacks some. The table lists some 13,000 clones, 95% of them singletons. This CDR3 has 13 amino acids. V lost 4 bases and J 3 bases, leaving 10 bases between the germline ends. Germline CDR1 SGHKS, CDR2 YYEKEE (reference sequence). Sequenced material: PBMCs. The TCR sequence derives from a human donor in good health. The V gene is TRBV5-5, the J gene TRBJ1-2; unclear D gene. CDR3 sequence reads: CASSPDGDYGYTF. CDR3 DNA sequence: TGTGCCAGCAGCCCTGACGGAGACTATGGCTACACCTTC.